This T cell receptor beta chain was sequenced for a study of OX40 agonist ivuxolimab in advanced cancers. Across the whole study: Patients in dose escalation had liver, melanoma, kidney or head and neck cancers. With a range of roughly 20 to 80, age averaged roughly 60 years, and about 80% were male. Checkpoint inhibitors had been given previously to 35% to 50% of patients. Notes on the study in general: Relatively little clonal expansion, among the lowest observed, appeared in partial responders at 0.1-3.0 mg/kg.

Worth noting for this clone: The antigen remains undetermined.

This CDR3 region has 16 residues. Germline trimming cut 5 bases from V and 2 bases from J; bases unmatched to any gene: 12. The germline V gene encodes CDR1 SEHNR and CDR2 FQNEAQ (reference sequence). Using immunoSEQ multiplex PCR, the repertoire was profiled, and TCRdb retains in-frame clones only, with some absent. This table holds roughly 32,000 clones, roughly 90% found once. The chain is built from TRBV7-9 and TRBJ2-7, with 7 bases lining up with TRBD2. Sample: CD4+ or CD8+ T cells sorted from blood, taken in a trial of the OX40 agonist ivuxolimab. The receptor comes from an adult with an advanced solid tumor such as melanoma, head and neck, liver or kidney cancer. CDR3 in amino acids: CASSAGTTPSPYEQYF. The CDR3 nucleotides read TGTGCCAGCAGCGCAGGGACTACCCCATCGCCCTACGAGCAGTACTTC.